What follows are 9 T cell receptor beta chains derived from one specimen sequenced in a study. TCRdb recomputed calls from the RT-PCR reads with MiXCR, one row per CDR3 protein. In the table there are about 700,000 distinct CDR3 sequences, more than 13% of which are singletons. Specimen: memory CD4+ T cells from blood. The receptors derive from a female donor in good health, serving as a healthy control.

This clonotype was detected a few times. The gene calls are TRBV4-3 and TRBJ2-1, with 7 nucleotides matching TRBD2. The CDR3 is 18 residues long. Germline CDR1 reads LGHNA; CDR2 reads YSLEER. Trimming removed 0 bases from V and 7 bases from J; junction bases left unmatched: 15. The CDR3 loop reads CASSQDIWKRDPPNEQFF. The CDR3 DNA reads TGCGCCAGCAGCCAAGATATTTGGAAGCGGGACCCCCCGAATGAGCAGTTCTTC.

This clonotype was picked up many times. In DNA form, the CDR3 reads TGTGCCATCAGCAGCGCCGGGACAGGGAACACTGAAGCTTTCTTT. It specifies CAISSAGTGNTEAFF. The rearrangement links TRBV10-3 to TRBJ1-1, with 8 bases lining up with TRBD1. CDR3 size: 15 residues. The germline gives CDR1 ENHRY, CDR2 SYGVKD. V shed 6 bases, J shed 1 base, and the junction held 7 bases outside the gene matches.

In this sample, this clonotype turned up many times. This chain connects TRBV28 to TRBJ1-1; 10 bases align to TRBD1. The germline V gene has CDR1 MDHEN and CDR2 SYDVKM. This CDR3 spans 15 amino acids. With 8 bases clipped from V and 1 base from J, the junction kept 7 bases outside the gene matches. This CDR3 reads CASQTGGGGNTEAFF. The CDR3 DNA sequence: TGTGCCAGCCAGACAGGGGGCGGAGGGAACACTGAAGCTTTCTTT. The full variable domain, with the rest looked up from reference TRBV28 and TRBJ1-1, is DVKVTQSSRYLVKRTGEKVFLECVQDMDHENMFWYRQDPGLGLRLIYFSYDVKMKEKGDIPEGYSVSREKKERFSLILESASTNQTSMYLCASQTGGGGNTEAFFGQGTRLTVV.

The V call is TRBV7-2, the J call TRBJ2-1; TRBD2 aligns across 10 bases. J lost 7 bases, V lost 5 bases, and 5 bases had no gene match. The CDR3 is 14 amino acids. The V gene's germline CDR1 is SGHTA and CDR2 FQGNSA. The CDR3 DNA sequence: TGTGCCAGCAGCACTAGCGGGATATCAAATGAGCAGTTCTTC. Protein product: CASSTSGISNEQFF.

A few counts support this clonotype. The genes are TRBV5-1 and TRBJ2-3; D is perhaps TRBD2 (6 bases). The CDR3 consists of 12 residues. V dropped 3 bases and J dropped 8 bases, with 10 bases sitting between them. The germline CDR1 and CDR2 sequences are SGHRS and YFSETQ. CDR3 loop: CASSWGDSTQYF. CDR3 sequence (DNA): TGCGCCAGCAGCTGGGGGGATTCTACGCAGTATTTT.

This clonotype came up a few times. This chain joins TRBV12-3 or TRBV12-4 and TRBJ2-5, with a weak D call TRBD1 (7 bases). V lost 7 bases and J 1 base, leaving 16 bases between the germline ends. CDR3 length: 15 amino acids. The chain's CDR3 is CASKEGQKRQETQYF. The CDR3 nucleotides are TGTGCCAGCAAGGAGGGACAGAAACGCCAAGAGACCCAGTACTTC.

This clonotype turned up a few times. The chain uses TRBV7-2 and TRBJ2-2, with D maybe TRBD1 (6 bases). Trimming cost V 4 bases and J 0 bases, with 12 bases left between them. Germline lookup yields CDR1 SGHTA and CDR2 FQGNSA. CDR3 length: 16 residues. CDR3: CASSSNRVTNTGELFF. CDR3 in DNA: TGTGCCAGCAGCTCTAACAGGGTGACGAACACCGGGGAGCTGTTTTTT.

The gene calls are TRBV28 and TRBJ2-7; 7 bases are shared with TRBD1. The CDR3 is 17 residues long. Germline loops: CDR1 MDHEN, CDR2 SYDVKM. The junction had 10 bases not matched to a gene; V was cut back by 2 bases and J by 0 bases. The CDR3 spells CASSLDGTAISSYEQYF. CDR3 sequence (DNA): TGTGCCAGCAGTTTAGATGGGACAGCTATCAGCTCCTACGAGCAGTACTTC.

In nucleotides, the CDR3 is TGCAGTGCTACTTCAGCGTACATCGGGAGAACTGAAGCTTTCTTT. Encoded protein: CSATSAYIGRTEAFF. V usage is TRBV20-1 and J usage is TRBJ1-1; D gene ambiguous. Per germline, CDR1 DFQATT and CDR2 SNEGSKA (reference sequence). The V end lost 4 bases, the J end lost 5 bases, and 20 bases lay between the germline ends. The CDR3 spans 15 residues.